These 18 T cell receptor beta chains were all obtained from the same sample, sequenced in a study of graft-versus-host responses after intestinal transplantation (dated by TCRdb to 2020 to 2022). Their antigen targets remain unknown. The library was made by the immunoSEQ multiplex PCR assay. Imported from immuneACCESS, the table was reduced by TCRdb to in-frame sequences with V and J called. These copies leave out some clones; in studies compared against another copy, an unresolved V gene accounts for under half, and the cause of the remainder is not known. The sample data list about 71,000 clones, and 90% of these were observed just once. About 1.3% of the sample rests with the top ten. The time point label on this specimen signifies: cells obtained before transplantation from donor or recipient. The source was unstimulated CD8+ T cells sorted from spleen or lymph node cells, collected before intestinal transplant. The origin of the receptors is a human donor who received an intestinal transplant.

The rearrangement uses TRBV11-2 and TRBJ2-1; D is undetermined. The CDR3 is made up of 12 amino acids. Looked up from germline, CDR1 is SGHAT and CDR2 is FQNNGV. V was pared by 1 base and J by 10 bases, with 8 bases between. The CDR3 nucleotides are TGTGCCAGCAGCTTAGGCCAGATGGAGCAGTTCTTC. Translating it yields CASSLGQMEQFF.

The gene calls are TRBV7-2 and TRBJ1-5; the D is unclear. Trimming took off 5 bases at V and 0 bases at J, with 14 bases between the two ends. The CDR3 length is 16 residues. The germline V gene encodes CDR1 SGHTA and CDR2 FQGNSA. The CDR3 reads CASSLAAPYSNQPQHF. The CDR3, as DNA: TGTGCCAGCAGCCTCGCGGCACCTTATAGCAATCAGCCCCAGCATTTT. The variable domain in full, with the rest retrieved from reference TRBV7-2 and TRBJ1-5, is GAGVSQSPSNKVTEKGKDVELRCDPISGHTALYWYRQSLGQGLEFLIYFQGNSAPDKSGLPSDRFSAERTGGSVSTLTIQRTQQEDSAVYLCASSLAAPYSNQPQHFGDGTRLSIL.

The chain recombines TRBV27 with TRBJ2-1; 12 bases are shared with TRBD2. The CDR3 loop spans 14 amino acids. The junction had 2 bases not matched to a gene; V was cut back by 3 bases and J by 8 bases. The V gene's germline CDR1 is MNHEY and CDR2 SMNVEV (reference sequence). DNA for the CDR3: TGTGCCAGCAGTTTGACTAGCGGGGGATATGAGCAGTTCTTC. Translating gives CASSLTSGGYEQFF.

The chain employs TRBV6-5 and TRBJ1-3; D remains ambiguous. Germline V gene data show CDR1 as MNHEY and CDR2 as SVGAGI. The CDR3 extends over 14 amino acids. The V end was cut by 7 bases, the J end by 0 bases, with 10 bases between. The CDR3 nucleotides are TGTGCCAGCATGGGAGGCTCCTCTGGAAACACCATATATTTT. Residues: CASMGGSSGNTIYF.

This clone was recorded a few times. The rearrangement uses TRBV10-3 and TRBJ2-2; D might be TRBD1 (5 bases). The CDR3 totals 14 residues. Deletions cut 0 bases from V and 6 bases from J, with 8 bases between. Germline CDR1 is ENHRY and CDR2 is SYGVKD. The CDR3 loop is CAISESTEAGELFF. CDR3 nucleotides: TGTGCCATCAGTGAGTCGACAGAAGCCGGGGAGCTGTTTTTT.

CDR3 DNA: TGTGCCAGCAGCGTAGCTTCCAGGGATCGTGAAAAACTGTTTTTT. This sequence encodes CASSVASRDREKLFF. The V gene is TRBV9, the J gene TRBJ1-4; weak D call: TRBD1 (5 bases). The CDR3 is made up of 15 amino acids. Trimming removed 0 bases from V and 7 bases from J, with 13 bases in between. Germline V gives CDR1 SGDLS, CDR2 YYNGEE.

The chain uses TRBV2 and TRBJ1-5, with D perhaps matching TRBD1 (6 bases). This CDR3 is built from 14 residues. The germline CDR1 and CDR2 sequences are SNHLY and FYNNEI. V lost 7 bases to trimming and J lost 6 bases, with 16 bases between them. In DNA, the CDR3 is TGTGCCAGCAAGGGGGTCAGGGTGGGTCAGCCCCAGCATTTT. The encoded protein is CASKGVRVGQPQHF.

A few counts support this clone. The chain uses TRBV4-1 and TRBJ2-2; 8 bases are shared with TRBD1. Trimming cost V 4 bases and J 6 bases; bases outside gene matches: 1. Per the germline V gene, CDR1 is MGHRA and CDR2 is YSYEKL. This CDR3 contains 13 residues. CDR3 nucleotide sequence: TGCGCCAGCAGCCTGACAGGGGCCGGGGAGCTGTTTTTT. Protein product: CASSLTGAGELFF.

The rearrangement uses TRBV6-6 and TRBJ1-5, with 10 bases identical to TRBD1. Germline CDR1 reads MNHNY; CDR2 reads SVGAGI (reference sequence). After removal of 7 bases from V and 6 bases from J, the junction contained 6 bases not matched to a gene. This CDR3 is 14 amino acids long. The CDR3 DNA sequence: TGTGCCAGCACACTGGACAGGGGGGGTCAGCCCCAGCATTTT. It codes for CASTLDRGGQPQHF.

This rearrangement joins TRBV5-1 to TRBJ1-1; D ambiguous. The CDR3 is made up of 14 amino acids. V gave up 4 bases and J gave up 5 bases, with 15 bases separating them. Germline lookup yields CDR1 SGHRS and CDR2 YFSETQ. The CDR3 coding sequence is TGCGCCAGCAGCCCCGTTGAGGTTGGTACTGAAGCTTTCTTT. Translation gives CASSPVEVGTEAFF.

The chain is built from TRBV15 and TRBJ1-5; 7 nucleotides align to TRBD1. The trim removed 3 bases at V and 3 bases at J, leaving 11 bases unmatched. This CDR3 has 17 residues. Germline V gene sequence: CDR1 LNHNV, CDR2 YYDKDF (reference sequence). The CDR3 spells CATSRVGQATDNQPQHF. CDR3 coding DNA: TGTGCCACCAGCAGGGTCGGACAGGCGACCGACAATCAGCCCCAGCATTTT.

This clone was counted only a few times. This chain connects TRBV6-1 to TRBJ2-7; possibly TRBD1 for D (6 bases). Germline values: CDR1 MNHNS, CDR2 SASEGT. This CDR3 contains 11 residues. Trimming pared 5 bases from V and 6 bases from J, leaving 8 bases between. CDR3 in amino acids: CASSKTGEQYF. The CDR3 nucleotides read TGTGCCAGCAGTAAGACAGGCGAGCAGTACTTC.

The rearrangement joins TRBV6-1 to TRBJ2-1; D remains ambiguous. CDR3 size: 12 residues. The germline V and J ends were trimmed by 4 bases and 7 bases, with 8 bases remaining between them. CDR1 is MNHNS and CDR2 is SASEGT in the germline V gene. CDR3 in DNA: TGTGCCAGCAGTGGTACGGTTAATGAGCAGTTCTTC. It yields the protein CASSGTVNEQFF.

By share of the sample, this clone is medium-sized. V and J are TRBV7-6 and TRBJ2-1; a possible D gene is TRBD1 (5 bases). CDR1 is SGHVS, CDR2 FNYEAQ, per germline. V was cut by 4 bases and J by 5 bases, with 12 bases left in between. This CDR3 spans 14 amino acids. CDR3 DNA: TGTGCCAGCAGCTCCGTACCCAGGGACAATGAGCAGTTCTTC. Protein sequence: CASSSVPRDNEQFF.

This clone was recorded only once. The rearrangement uses TRBV27 and TRBJ2-7; TRBD1 might be the D (6 bases). The V end was cut by 2 bases, the J end by 2 bases, with 10 bases between. The CDR3 extends over 14 amino acids. Germline CDR1 and CDR2: MNHEY and SMNVEV (reference sequence). In nucleotides, the CDR3 is TGTGCCAGCAGTTTAGTAGGGGGTGCCTACGAGCAGTACTTC. Translation: CASSLVGGAYEQYF.

This clone was picked up one time. The V and J genes are TRBV14 and TRBJ1-1; D remains ambiguous. The V end lost 4 bases, the J end lost 5 bases, and 17 bases lay between the germline ends. The CDR3 has 15 amino acids. In germline, CDR1 is SGHDN, CDR2 FVKESK. In DNA, the CDR3 is TGTGCCAGCAGCCGACTATATCTCGAGGAGACTGAAGCTTTCTTT. It codes for CASSRLYLEETEAFF.

DNA for the CDR3: TGCGCCAGCAGATCAGTAGGGGGGGGCACTGGAAACACCATATATTTT. Amino acid sequence: CASRSVGGGTGNTIYF. The chain recombines TRBV5-1 with TRBJ1-3; perhaps TRBD1 as D (6 bases). Trimming removed 5 bases at V and 2 bases at J, with 17 bases between. CDR3 length equals 16 residues. The germline gives CDR1 SGHRS, CDR2 YFSETQ. Full variable domain (missing parts from reference TRBV5-1 and TRBJ1-3): KAGVTQTPRYLIKTRGQQVTLSCSPISGHRSVSWYQQTPGQGLQFLFEYFSETQRNKGNFPGRFSGRQFSNSRSEMNVSTLELGDSALYLCASRSVGGGTGNTIYFGEGSWLTVV.

The rearrangement uses TRBV19 and TRBJ2-2; the D is unclear. The V gene lost 6 bases and the J gene lost 9 bases, with 8 bases spanning the gap. Germline V gene lookup returns CDR1 LNHDA and CDR2 SQIVND (reference sequence). The CDR3 contains 11 residues. CDR3 coding DNA: TGTGCCAGTAGGACCAGGTGGGAGCTGTTTTTT. This translates into CASRTRWELFF.